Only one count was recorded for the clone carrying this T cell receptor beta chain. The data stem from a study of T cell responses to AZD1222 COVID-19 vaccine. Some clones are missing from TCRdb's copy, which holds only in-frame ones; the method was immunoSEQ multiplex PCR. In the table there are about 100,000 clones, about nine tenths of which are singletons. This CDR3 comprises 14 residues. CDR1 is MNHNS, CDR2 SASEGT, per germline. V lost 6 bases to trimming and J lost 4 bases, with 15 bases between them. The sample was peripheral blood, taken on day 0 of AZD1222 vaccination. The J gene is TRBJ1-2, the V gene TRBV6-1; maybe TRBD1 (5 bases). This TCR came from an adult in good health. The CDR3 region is CASRYSGSSYGYTF. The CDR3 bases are TGTGCCAGCAGGTATTCAGGGAGTTCCTATGGCTACACCTTC.